Listed here are 16 T cell receptor beta chains from one sample, sequenced in a study of blood T cell repertoires in COVID-19. Method: immunoSEQ multiplex PCR; TCRdb's copy keeps in-frame clones and lacks some. The repertoire holds roughly 34,000 clones, with 80% to 90% as singletons. The sequencing input was peripheral blood. Source of these receptors: a man in his sixties with active COVID-19.

The chain couples TRBV29-1 to TRBJ2-1; 7 nucleotides line up with TRBD1. V dropped 7 bases and J dropped 10; count of bases not matched to a gene: 4. The CDR3 contains 10 residues. Germline CDR1 SQVTM, CDR2 ANQGSEA. The CDR3 nucleotides read TGCAGCGCCGGGACAGTAGAGCAGTTCTTC. This encodes CSAGTVEQFF.

The chain has TRBV28 and TRBJ1-6; D might be TRBD1 (5 bases). The V end was cut by 11 bases, the J end by 9 bases, with 20 bases between. This CDR3 spans 14 amino acids. Looked up from germline, CDR1 is MDHEN and CDR2 is SYDVKM. The CDR3 bases are TGTGCCTCCCGATCCCCGGGACTCAGTTCACCCCTCCACTTT. Translating it yields CASRSPGLSSPLHF.

The V call is TRBV3-1 (or the pseudogene TRBV3-2), the J call TRBJ1-1; no firm D call. V lost 5 bases to trimming and J lost 3 bases, with 13 bases between them. Germline lookup yields CDR1 LGHDT and CDR2 YNNKEL (reference sequence). This CDR3 contains 14 residues. The CDR3 loop is CASSSSGYYTEAFF. The CDR3 region has the DNA TGTGCCAGCAGCTCTAGCGGGTATTACACTGAAGCTTTCTTT.

This sequence joins TRBV4-1 and TRBJ2-1; possible D gene TRBD2, 6 bases. This CDR3 is built from 19 residues. Germline CDR1 is MGHRA and CDR2 is YSYEKL. V lost 4 bases and J lost 8, with 30 bases in between. The CDR3 DNA sequence: TGCGCCAGCAGCCCTCAACCTGATGGGAGGTTAGGATCTACGGATGAGCAGTTCTTC. Translating it yields CASSPQPDGRLGSTDEQFF.

This chain connects TRBV24-1 to TRBJ2-5; tentatively, D is TRBD1 (6 bases). CDR1 is KGHDR and CDR2 is SFDVKD in the germline V gene. V shed 6 bases and J shed 4 bases, with 17 bases lying between them. The CDR3 is 15 residues long. The CDR3 region is CATSSGNRAAETQYF. The CDR3 DNA reads TGTGCCACCAGTTCAGGAAACAGGGCGGCAGAGACCCAGTACTTC.

V is TRBV19 and J is TRBJ1-5; D remains unclear. Germline-derived CDR1 and CDR2 are LNHDA and SQIVND (reference sequence). V lost 7 bases, J lost 1 base, and 11 bases lay in between. CDR3 length: 14 residues. CDR3 in DNA: TGTGCCAGTACACGGACTTTGAGCAATCAGCCCCAGCATTTT. This translates into CASTRTLSNQPQHF.

This chain uses TRBV5-1 with TRBJ1-5, with D perhaps TRBD1 (5 bases). Trimming cost V 4 bases and J 2 bases, with 13 bases left between them. This CDR3 has 15 amino acids. Germline CDR1 and CDR2: SGHRS and YFSETQ. CDR3 protein: CASSLGELGNQPQHF. CDR3 DNA: TGCGCCAGCAGCCTAGGGGAATTGGGCAATCAGCCCCAGCATTTT.

The rearrangement uses TRBV6-6 and TRBJ2-7, with 8 bases lining up with TRBD1. Trimming cost V 7 bases and J 7 bases; bases outside gene matches: 12. Germline V gene data show CDR1 as MNHNY and CDR2 as SVGAGI (reference sequence). CDR3 length: 14 amino acids. CDR3: CASTRGQELREQYF. In nucleotides, the CDR3 is TGTGCCAGCACCCGGGGACAGGAACTACGAGAGCAGTACTTC.

V is TRBV2 and J is TRBJ2-1, with D perhaps matching TRBD2 (5 bases). V shed 8 bases and J shed 0 bases, with 14 bases lying between them. The CDR3 has 15 amino acids. CDR1 and CDR2 from the germline V gene are SNHLY and FYNNEI. The CDR3 loop is CASWTDLSSYNEQFF. In DNA form, the CDR3 reads TGTGCCAGCTGGACTGACCTTAGCTCCTACAATGAGCAGTTCTTC.

The J gene is TRBJ2-2, the V gene TRBV19; D is unclear. The CDR3 has 13 residues. The V gene's germline CDR1 is LNHDA and CDR2 SQIVND (reference sequence). The V end was cut by 8 bases, the J end by 1 base, with 8 bases between. As DNA, the CDR3 is TGTGCCAGTTCACGGAGGAACACCGGGGAGCTGTTTTTT. It specifies CASSRRNTGELFF.

This clone was seen more than once but under ten times. This rearrangement joins TRBV9 to TRBJ2-3; 10 nucleotides match TRBD2. With V trimmed by 3 bases and J by 0 bases, 7 bases remained unmatched. CDR1 is SGDLS and CDR2 is YYNGEE in the germline V gene. The CDR3 runs to 17 residues. CDR3 region: CASSGRTSGASTDTQYF. The DNA of the CDR3 is TGTGCCAGCAGCGGTCGGACTAGCGGAGCTAGCACAGATACGCAGTATTTT.

The V and J genes are TRBV19 and TRBJ2-1; TRBD2 is a possible D gene (6 bases). This CDR3 comprises 14 residues. V gave up 7 bases and J gave up 7 bases, with 17 bases separating them. From germline, CDR1 is LNHDA and CDR2 SQIVND (reference sequence). The CDR3 loop is CASTPGGTRNEQFF. The CDR3 nucleotides are TGTGCCAGTACCCCGGGCGGGACGAGGAATGAGCAGTTCTTC.

This clone was seen only once. V is TRBV28 and J is TRBJ2-1, with D perhaps matching TRBD2 (5 bases). In germline, CDR1 is MDHEN, CDR2 SYDVKM. The CDR3 extends over 15 amino acids. With 8 bases removed from V and 0 bases from J, the gap between germline ends came to 14 bases. This chain's CDR3 is CASGLIPSSYNEQFF. DNA for the CDR3: TGTGCCAGCGGACTGATACCAAGCTCCTACAATGAGCAGTTCTTC. Supplemented by reference TRBV28 and TRBJ2-1, the full variable domain reads DVKVTQSSRYLVKRTGEKVFLECVQDMDHENMFWYRQDPGLGLRLIYFSYDVKMKEKGDIPEGYSVSREKKERFSLILESASTNQTSMYLCASGLIPSSYNEQFFGPGTRLTVL.

The rearrangement links TRBV29-1 to TRBJ1-1; 9 nucleotides align to TRBD1. Germline-derived CDR1 and CDR2 are SQVTM and ANQGSEA. Losses at the gene ends were 7 bases for V and 4 bases for J; bases not matched to a gene: 7. CDR3 length: 13 residues. CDR3 nucleotides: TGCAGCGCCAACAGGGGGCGCAGCACTGAAGCTTTCTTT. It encodes CSANRGRSTEAFF.

The rearrangement uses TRBV4-1 and TRBJ2-1; 8 nucleotides agree with TRBD1. The V segment lost 0 bases and the J segment 6 bases; nucleotides outside the gene matches: 4. There are 15 residues in the CDR3. CDR1 and CDR2 (germline): MGHRA, YSYEKL. CDR3 DNA sequence: TGCGCCAGCAGCCAAGATGGCAGGGGGCTCAATGAGCAGTTCTTC. The encoded protein is CASSQDGRGLNEQFF.

CDR3 sequence: CASSLGWTGHEKLFF. The CDR3, as DNA: TGTGCCAGCAGCTTGGGGTGGACAGGGCATGAAAAACTGTTTTTT. V gene TRBV5-6 combines with J gene TRBJ1-4; 8 bases agree with TRBD1. V shed 0 bases, J shed 6 bases, and the junction held 4 bases outside the gene matches. CDR1 and CDR2 from the germline V gene are SGHDT and YYEEEE. This CDR3 spans 15 amino acids.